The next 11 T cell receptor beta chains were all read from a single sample in a study of early T cells in non-severe SARS-CoV-2 infection. TCRdb called the 5' RACE reads again in MiXCR, with one record for every CDR3 protein. Of 53,000 or so distinct CDR3 sequences in the sample, 12% were seen once. The material was whole blood, obtained at baseline. These receptors originate from an adult who was a healthcare worker with PCR-confirmed SARS-CoV-2 infection or an uninfected control (not recorded which).

In this sample, this clonotype turned up a few times. This chain connects TRBV28 to TRBJ1-5; D is perhaps TRBD1 (6 bases). Trimming took 3 bases from V and 11 from J, leaving 11 bases between them. CDR3 length: 12 amino acids. In germline, CDR1 is MDHEN, CDR2 SYDVKM. DNA of the CDR3: TGTGCCAGCAGTTTCGCAGACAGGACCCAGCATTTT. Its translation: CASSFADRTQHF. The full variable domain, its missing parts supplied by reference TRBV28 and TRBJ1-5, is DVKVTQSSRYLVKRTGEKVFLECVQDMDHENMFWYRQDPGLGLRLIYFSYDVKMKEKGDIPEGYSVSREKKERFSLILESASTNQTSMYLCASSFADRTQHFGDGTRLSIL.

This clonotype was recorded many times. The genes are TRBV29-1 and TRBJ2-6, with D perhaps matching TRBD1 or TRBD2 (5 bases each). V gave up 7 bases and J gave up 4 bases, with 20 bases separating them. The germline V gene has CDR1 SQVTM and CDR2 ANQGSEA. This CDR3 comprises 16 residues. The CDR3 bases are TGCAGCGCCCTGGGACCCCGCCCATCCGGGGCCAACGTCCTGACTTTC. Residues: CSALGPRPSGANVLTF.

In its sample, this clonotype was seen a few times. The chain combines TRBV29-1 with TRBJ2-7; TRBD1 or TRBD2 may be the D gene (5 bases each). The CDR3 extends over 14 amino acids. Per the germline V gene, CDR1 is SQVTM and CDR2 is ANQGSEA. Deletions cut 0 bases from V and 4 bases from J, with 13 bases between. CDR3 sequence reads: CSVEDQGAGYEQYF. The DNA of the CDR3 is TGCAGCGTTGAAGATCAGGGAGCAGGGTACGAGCAGTACTTC.

The V call is TRBV11-2, the J call TRBJ1-6; D is undetermined. The V gene lost 5 bases and the J gene lost 8 bases, with 10 bases spanning the gap. Germline V gene sequence: CDR1 SGHAT, CDR2 FQNNGV. CDR3 length: 13 residues. CDR3 protein: CASSRTRDSPLHF. The CDR3 DNA is TGTGCCAGCAGCCGAACCCGCGATTCACCCCTCCACTTT.

This clonotype was seen a few times. This chain joins TRBV15 and TRBJ1-4; 11 nucleotides agree with TRBD1. The V gene end was trimmed by 0 bases and the J gene end by 7 bases; junction bases not matched to a gene: 7. Germline V lookup: CDR1 LNHNV, CDR2 YYDKDF (reference sequence). CDR3 size: 17 residues. For the CDR3, the DNA is TGTGCCACCAGCAGAGAAGGTGGACAGGGGGCGGGTGAAAAACTGTTTTTT. Encoded protein: CATSREGGQGAGEKLFF.

This clonotype was detected only a few times. The chain links TRBV7-6 to TRBJ2-1; 9 bases are a match to TRBD2. The J segment lost 5 bases and the V segment lost 5 bases, leaving 10 bases of the junction unmatched. This CDR3 spans 16 amino acids. CDR1 and CDR2 from the germline V gene are SGHVS and FNYEAQ. DNA of the CDR3: TGTGCCAGCAGCCCACTTAGCGGGAGCGGAAACAATGAGCAGTTCTTC. Amino acid sequence: CASSPLSGSGNNEQFF.

In its sample, this clonotype was seen a few times. This rearrangement joins TRBV7-2 to TRBJ1-6; D is perhaps TRBD1 (5 bases). Germline-derived CDR1 and CDR2 are SGHTA and FQGNSA. This CDR3 is built from 15 residues. V lost 2 bases to trimming and J lost 7 bases, with 12 bases between them. Here the CDR3 DNA reads TGTGCCAGCAGCTTACTACCGGGGGAGAATTCACCCCTCCACTTT. Its translation is CASSLLPGENSPLHF.

This clonotype has just a few counts. The DNA for the CDR3 is TGTGCCAGCAGCCACCGGGCCTCAGATACGCAGTATTTT. Protein: CASSHRASDTQYF. The gene calls are TRBV14 and TRBJ2-3; no definite D call. The CDR3 extends over 13 amino acids. Germline CDR1 SGHDN, CDR2 FVKESK. V lost 3 bases and J lost 4, with 8 bases in between. The whole variable domain, filled in from reference TRBV14 and TRBJ2-3, reads EAGVTQFPSHSVIEKGQTVTLRCDPISGHDNLYWYRRVMGKEIKFLLHFVKESKQDESGMPNNRFLAERTGGTYSTLKVQPAELEDSGVYFCASSHRASDTQYFGPGTRLTVL.

This clonotype has only a few counts. J is TRBJ1-2 and V is TRBV5-5; TRBD1 aligns across 8 bases. The CDR3 runs to 14 residues. The germline CDR1 and CDR2 sequences are SGHKS and YYEKEE (reference sequence). The trim removed 1 base at V and 10 bases at J, leaving 9 bases unmatched. The CDR3 nucleotides read TGTGCCAGCAGCTTGCTTCACGGACAGGGTACCTACACCTTC. This translates into CASSLLHGQGTYTF. Combining the CDR3 with reference TRBV5-5 and TRBJ1-2 gives the whole variable domain DAGVTQSPTHLIKTRGQQVTLRCSPISGHKSVSWYQQVLGQGPQFIFQYYEKEERGRGNFPDRFSARQFPNYSSELNVNALLLGDSALYLCASSLLHGQGTYTFGSGTRLTVV.

The chain combines TRBV6-6 with TRBJ1-1; 10 positions agree with TRBD1. The V and J ends lost 2 bases and 10 bases, in that order; junction bases with no gene match: 1. The CDR3 is made up of 12 amino acids. Per germline, CDR1 MNHNY and CDR2 SVGAGI (reference sequence). CDR3 nucleotide sequence: TGTGCCAGCAGTTACGGGGACAGGGGAGCTTTCTTT. It codes for CASSYGDRGAFF.

The rearrangement uses TRBV5-1 and TRBJ2-1; 8 bases map to TRBD1. V gave up 0 bases and J gave up 6 bases; unmatched junction bases: 2. There are 14 residues in the CDR3. The germline CDR1 and CDR2 sequences are SGHRS and YFSETQ. CDR3 loop: CASSLGDRGNEQFF. In nucleotides, the CDR3 is TGCGCCAGCAGCTTGGGAGACAGGGGCAATGAGCAGTTCTTC.